The 18 T cell receptor beta chains reported below all come from one sample, sequenced in a study of blood T cell repertoires in COVID-19 (dated by TCRdb to the early 2020s). Libraries were built with the immunoSEQ multiplex PCR assay. Sourced from immuneACCESS, this table was stored by TCRdb with only in-frame sequences that have V and J called. A share of the clones is absent; for the studies checked, an unresolved V gene accounts for under half, and the remainder has no known explanation. This sample gives hundreds of thousands of clones in total; around 90% of them show up just once. Of the sample, over 0.75% falls within the top ten clones. Sequences were obtained from peripheral blood. These receptors originate from a man in his sixties with COVID-19, enrolled during active disease.

This chain joins TRBV6-1 and TRBJ1-6; 11 bases are shared with TRBD1. V dropped 2 bases and J dropped 5; count of bases not matched to a gene: 5. The CDR3 sequence is 17 residues long. The germline CDR1 and CDR2 sequences are MNHNS and SASEGT. The CDR3 DNA is TGTGCCAGCAGTGAAATCGGGACAGGGGGTGATAATTCACCCCTCCACTTT. Its translation is CASSEIGTGGDNSPLHF.

The rearrangement uses TRBV5-1 and TRBJ2-7, with D maybe TRBD1 (5 bases). Looked up from germline, CDR1 is SGHRS and CDR2 is YFSETQ. V was cut by 0 bases and J by 0 bases, with 10 bases left in between. The CDR3 contains 15 residues. CDR3 coding DNA: TGCGCCAGCAGCTTGGAGGGGTTCAGCTCCTACGAGCAGTACTTC. It yields the protein CASSLEGFSSYEQYF.

The chain is built from TRBV9 and TRBJ1-6; possibly TRBD1 for D (6 bases). Looked up from germline, CDR1 is SGDLS and CDR2 is YYNGEE. V was pared by 3 bases and J by 12 bases, with 10 bases between. The length of the CDR3 is 12 residues. For the CDR3, the DNA is TGTGCCAGCAGCGCAACCAGGGGACCCCTCCACTTT. Translation gives CASSATRGPLHF.

The rearrangement joins TRBV27 to TRBJ2-3; possibly TRBD2 for D (6 bases). In germline, CDR1 is MNHEY, CDR2 SMNVEV (reference sequence). The CDR3 totals 14 residues. The CDR3 loop is CASGSRDGEDTQYF. CDR3 nucleotides: TGTGCTTCGGGCTCGCGGGACGGGGAAGATACGCAGTATTTT.

The V and J genes are TRBV7-2 and TRBJ2-7; TRBD1 agrees at 11 bases. Germline V CDR1 and CDR2: SGHTA, FQGNSA. The trim removed 5 bases at V and 4 bases at J, leaving 7 bases unmatched. The CDR3 has 15 amino acids. CDR3 sequence: CASSPRTGGGYEQYF. CDR3 bases: TGTGCCAGCAGCCCCCGGACAGGGGGCGGGTACGAGCAGTACTTC.

The chain joins TRBV5-6 to TRBJ2-7, with 7 positions matching TRBD2. V shed 4 bases and J 7 bases; nucleotides not matched to a gene: 11. CDR1 and CDR2 (germline): SGHDT, YYEEEE. There are 14 residues in the CDR3. The CDR3 nucleotides read TGTGCCAGCAGCCCGGGGACTACTCGGGGGGAGCAGTACTTC. Translation: CASSPGTTRGEQYF.

V and J are TRBV2 and TRBJ1-1; a possible D gene is TRBD1 (5 bases). V was clipped by 1 base and J by 1 base, with 10 bases between them. The CDR3 sequence is 15 residues long. Germline V lookup: CDR1 SNHLY, CDR2 FYNNEI. In DNA, the CDR3 is TGTGCCAGCAGTGAAGGGCAGGGAAGGAACACTGAAGCTTTCTTT. Protein: CASSEGQGRNTEAFF. The full variable domain, its missing parts supplied by reference TRBV2 and TRBJ1-1, is EPEVTQTPSHQVTQMGQEVILRCVPISNHLYFYWYRQILGQKVEFLVSFYNNEISEKSEIFDDQFSVERPDGSNFTLKIRSTKLEDSAMYFCASSEGQGRNTEAFFGQGTRLTVV.

The count of this clone is one. The chain carries TRBV4-1 and TRBJ2-3; 13 nucleotides align to TRBD2. V trimming: 3 bases; J trimming: 3 bases; junction bases outside the gene matches: 0. The CDR3 is 15 amino acids. From germline, CDR1 is MGHRA and CDR2 YSYEKL. CDR3 sequence reads: CASSQGLAGTDTQYF. CDR3 sequence (DNA): TGCGCCAGCAGCCAGGGACTAGCGGGAACAGATACGCAGTATTTT.

The chain recombines TRBV7-2 with TRBJ2-2, with 10 bases that match TRBD2. The germline V gene has CDR1 SGHTA and CDR2 FQGNSA. V lost 8 bases to trimming and J lost 6 bases; unmatched junction nucleotides: 9. This CDR3 is 15 amino acids long. The CDR3 loop reads CASGISGRRSGELFF. The CDR3 coding sequence is TGTGCCAGCGGAATTAGCGGGAGGAGGTCCGGGGAGCTGTTTTTT.

This clone appeared once. The rearrangement links TRBV7-3 to TRBJ1-6; maybe TRBD1 (5 bases). The CDR3 runs to 14 residues. CDR1 is SGHTA and CDR2 is FQGTGA in the germline V gene. V shed 2 bases and J shed 6 bases, with 8 bases lying between them. The CDR3 here is CASSLGGANSPLHF. The CDR3 nucleotides are TGTGCCAGCAGCTTAGGAGGGGCTAATTCACCCCTCCACTTT.

The chain is built from TRBV7-9 and TRBJ2-7, with D maybe TRBD2 (6 bases). The CDR3 has 17 amino acids. V lost 5 bases and J 0 bases, leaving 20 bases between the germline ends. The germline gives CDR1 SEHNR, CDR2 FQNEAQ (reference sequence). The CDR3 spells CASSALPSDPSSYEQYF. CDR3 nucleotides: TGTGCCAGCAGCGCCTTGCCTAGCGATCCTTCCTCCTACGAGCAGTACTTC.

V is TRBV28 and J is TRBJ2-5, with D possibly matching TRBD1 (5 bases). The germline V and J ends were trimmed by 2 bases and 8 bases, with 15 bases remaining between them. CDR1 is MDHEN and CDR2 is SYDVKM in the germline V gene. The CDR3 totals 14 residues. Written as DNA, the CDR3 is TGTGCCAGCAGTTTAGTTGGACACCCCTTAACCCAGTACTTC. Translating gives CASSLVGHPLTQYF.

This chain links TRBV6-5 with TRBJ1-3; 9 bases are a match to TRBD1. The ends lost 9 bases at V and 4 bases at J; junction bases unmatched: 10. Germline CDR1 is MNHEY and CDR2 is SVGAGI. The CDR3 sequence is 15 residues long. The CDR3 nucleotides are TGTGCCAGTCGGACCGGGACAGGGTTCGGAAACACCATATATTTT. It encodes CASRTGTGFGNTIYF.

The chain carries TRBV7-6 and TRBJ2-7, with TRBD2 identical over 11 bases. There are 16 residues in the CDR3. Germline V lookup: CDR1 SGHVS, CDR2 FNYEAQ. The J segment lost 7 bases and the V segment lost 5 bases, leaving 13 bases of the junction unmatched. This CDR3 is CASSPSIAGGPGEQYF. CDR3 in DNA: TGTGCCAGCAGCCCCAGTATAGCGGGGGGGCCGGGAGAGCAGTACTTC.

The gene calls are TRBV5-5 and TRBJ2-1; 9 nucleotides agree with TRBD2. Germline V gives CDR1 SGHKS, CDR2 YYEKEE (reference sequence). Unmatched junction bases numbered 10, after V lost 0 bases and J lost 6 bases. The length of the CDR3 is 17 residues. The CDR3 sequence: CASSLGTSALKPNEQFF. The CDR3, as DNA: TGTGCCAGCAGCTTGGGGACTAGCGCCCTAAAACCCAATGAGCAGTTCTTC.

With regard to this clone: This sample also contains other DNA sequences that code for the same CDR3. The rearrangement uses TRBV5-1 and TRBJ1-5, with TRBD1 matching 9 bases. The CDR3 is made up of 15 amino acids. Germline values: CDR1 SGHRS, CDR2 YFSETQ. After removal of 4 bases from V and 2 bases from J, the junction contained 4 bases not matched to a gene. Here the CDR3 DNA reads TGCGCCAGCAGCGAGACAGGGGGAGGCAATCAGCCCCAGCATTTT. Amino acid sequence: CASSETGGGNQPQHF.

This chain uses TRBV7-2 with TRBJ1-2; tentative D call: TRBD1 (6 bases). Per germline, CDR1 SGHTA and CDR2 FQGNSA. Deletions cut 6 bases from V and 2 bases from J, with 13 bases between. This CDR3 has 14 amino acids. As DNA, the CDR3 is TGTGCCAGCAGTCCGAGGGGGTTCAACTATGGCTACACCTTC. Translated, it gives CASSPRGFNYGYTF.

The CDR3 DNA reads TGTGCCAGTAGCGTGGGACAGGGGGCGACTGAAGCTTTCTTT. Its protein product is CASSVGQGATEAFF. This chain joins TRBV19 and TRBJ1-1, with 12 positions matching TRBD1. The V gene end was trimmed by 6 bases and the J gene end by 5 bases; junction bases not matched to a gene: 4. CDR1 and CDR2 (germline): LNHDA, SQIVND (reference sequence). The CDR3 is made up of 14 amino acids.